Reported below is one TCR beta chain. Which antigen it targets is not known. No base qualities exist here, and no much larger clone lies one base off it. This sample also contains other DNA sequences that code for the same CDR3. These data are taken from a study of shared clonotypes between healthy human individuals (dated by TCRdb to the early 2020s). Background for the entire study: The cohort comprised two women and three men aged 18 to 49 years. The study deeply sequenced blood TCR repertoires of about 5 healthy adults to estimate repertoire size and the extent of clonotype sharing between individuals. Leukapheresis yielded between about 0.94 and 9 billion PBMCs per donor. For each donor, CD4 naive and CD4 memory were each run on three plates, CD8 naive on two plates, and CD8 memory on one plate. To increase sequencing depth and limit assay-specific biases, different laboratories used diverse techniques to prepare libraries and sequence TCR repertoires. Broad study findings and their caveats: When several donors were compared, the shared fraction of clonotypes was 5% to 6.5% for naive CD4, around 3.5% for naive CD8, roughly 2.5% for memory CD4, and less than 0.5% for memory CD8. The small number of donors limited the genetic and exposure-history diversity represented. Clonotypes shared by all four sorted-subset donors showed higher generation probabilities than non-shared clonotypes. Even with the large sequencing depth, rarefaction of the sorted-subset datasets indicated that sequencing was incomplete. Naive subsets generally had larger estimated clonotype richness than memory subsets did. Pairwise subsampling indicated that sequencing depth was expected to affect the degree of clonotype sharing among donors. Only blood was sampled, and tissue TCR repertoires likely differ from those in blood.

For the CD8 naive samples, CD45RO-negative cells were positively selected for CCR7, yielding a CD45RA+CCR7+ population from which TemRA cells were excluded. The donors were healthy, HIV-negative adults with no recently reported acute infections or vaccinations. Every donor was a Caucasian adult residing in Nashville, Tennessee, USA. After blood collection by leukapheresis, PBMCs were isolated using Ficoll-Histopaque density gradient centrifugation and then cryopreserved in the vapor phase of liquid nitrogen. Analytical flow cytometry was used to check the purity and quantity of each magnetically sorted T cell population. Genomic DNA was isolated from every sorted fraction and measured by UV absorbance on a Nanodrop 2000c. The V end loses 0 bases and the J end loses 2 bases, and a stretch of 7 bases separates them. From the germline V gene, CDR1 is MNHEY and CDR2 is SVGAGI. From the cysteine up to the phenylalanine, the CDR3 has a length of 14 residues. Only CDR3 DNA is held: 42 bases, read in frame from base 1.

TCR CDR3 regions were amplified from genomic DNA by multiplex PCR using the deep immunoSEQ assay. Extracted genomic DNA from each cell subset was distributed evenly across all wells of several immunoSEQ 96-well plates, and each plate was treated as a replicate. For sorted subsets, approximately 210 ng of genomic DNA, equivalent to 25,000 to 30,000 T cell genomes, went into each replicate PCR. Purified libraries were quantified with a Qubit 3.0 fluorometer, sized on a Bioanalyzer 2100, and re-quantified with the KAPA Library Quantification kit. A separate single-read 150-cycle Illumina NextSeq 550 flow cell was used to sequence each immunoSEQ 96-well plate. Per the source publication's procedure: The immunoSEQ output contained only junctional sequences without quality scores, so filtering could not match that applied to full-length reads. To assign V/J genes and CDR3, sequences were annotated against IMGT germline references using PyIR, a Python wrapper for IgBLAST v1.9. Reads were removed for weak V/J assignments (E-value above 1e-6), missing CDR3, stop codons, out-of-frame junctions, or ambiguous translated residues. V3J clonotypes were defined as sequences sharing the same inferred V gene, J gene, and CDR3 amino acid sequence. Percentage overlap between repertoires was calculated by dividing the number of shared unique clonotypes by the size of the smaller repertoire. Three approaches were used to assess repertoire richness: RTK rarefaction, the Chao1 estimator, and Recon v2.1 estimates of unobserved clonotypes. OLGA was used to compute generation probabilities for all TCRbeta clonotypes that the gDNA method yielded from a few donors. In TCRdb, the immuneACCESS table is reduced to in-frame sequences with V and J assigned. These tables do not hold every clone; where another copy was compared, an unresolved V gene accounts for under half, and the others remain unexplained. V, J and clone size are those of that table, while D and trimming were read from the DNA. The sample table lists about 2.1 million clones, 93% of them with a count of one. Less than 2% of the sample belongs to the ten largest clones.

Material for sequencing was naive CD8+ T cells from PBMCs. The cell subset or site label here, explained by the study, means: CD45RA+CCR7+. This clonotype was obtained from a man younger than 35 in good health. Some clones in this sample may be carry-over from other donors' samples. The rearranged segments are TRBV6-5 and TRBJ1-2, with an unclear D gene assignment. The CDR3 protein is CASSYSGRNYGYTF. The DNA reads TGTGCCAGCAGTTACTCTGGCAGGAACTATGGCTACACCTTC.